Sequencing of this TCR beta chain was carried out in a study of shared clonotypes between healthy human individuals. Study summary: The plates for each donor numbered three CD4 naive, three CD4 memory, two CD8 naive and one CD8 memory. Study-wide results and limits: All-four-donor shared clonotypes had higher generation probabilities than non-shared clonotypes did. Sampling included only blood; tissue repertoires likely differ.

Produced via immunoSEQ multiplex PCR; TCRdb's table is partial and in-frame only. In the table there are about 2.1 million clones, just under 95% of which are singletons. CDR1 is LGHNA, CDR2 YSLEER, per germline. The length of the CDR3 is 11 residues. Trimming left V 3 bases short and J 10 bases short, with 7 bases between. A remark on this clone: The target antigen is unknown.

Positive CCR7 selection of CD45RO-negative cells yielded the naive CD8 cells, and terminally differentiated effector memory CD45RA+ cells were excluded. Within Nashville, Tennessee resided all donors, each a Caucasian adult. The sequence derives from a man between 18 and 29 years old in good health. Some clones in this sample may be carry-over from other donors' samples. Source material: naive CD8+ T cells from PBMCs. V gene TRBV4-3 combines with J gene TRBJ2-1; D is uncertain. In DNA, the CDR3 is TGCGCCAGCAGCCAGGCTTACGAGCAGTTCTTC. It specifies CASSQAYEQFF.